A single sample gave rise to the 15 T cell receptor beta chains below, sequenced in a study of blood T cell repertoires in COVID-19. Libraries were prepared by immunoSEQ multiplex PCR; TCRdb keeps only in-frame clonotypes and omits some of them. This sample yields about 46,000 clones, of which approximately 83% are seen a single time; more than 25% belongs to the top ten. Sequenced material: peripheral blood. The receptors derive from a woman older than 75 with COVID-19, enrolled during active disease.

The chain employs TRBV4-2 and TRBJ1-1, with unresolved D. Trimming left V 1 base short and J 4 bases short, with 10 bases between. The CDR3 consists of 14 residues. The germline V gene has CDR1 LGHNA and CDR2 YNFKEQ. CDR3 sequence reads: CASSQGRDGTEAFF. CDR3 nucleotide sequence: TGTGCCAGCAGCCAAGGTAGAGATGGCACTGAAGCTTTCTTT.

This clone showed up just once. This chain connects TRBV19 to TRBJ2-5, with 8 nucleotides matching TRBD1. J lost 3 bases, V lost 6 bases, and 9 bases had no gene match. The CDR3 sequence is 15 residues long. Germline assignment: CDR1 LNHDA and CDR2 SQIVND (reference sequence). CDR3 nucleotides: TGTGCCAGTAGCCCGGGGACAGGTCGAAAAGAGACCCAGTACTTC. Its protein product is CASSPGTGRKETQYF. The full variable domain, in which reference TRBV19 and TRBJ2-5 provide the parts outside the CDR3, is DGGITQSPKYLFRKEGQNVTLSCEQNLNHDAMYWYRQDPGQGLRLIYYSQIVNDFQKGDIAEGYSVSREKKESFPLTVTSAQKNPTAFYLCASSPGTGRKETQYFGPGTRLLVL.

The CDR3 reads CASSHHGLFF. In nucleotides, the CDR3 is TGTGCCAGCAGCCACCACGGACTGTTTTTT. The chain employs TRBV14 and TRBJ1-4; D gene unclear. In germline, CDR1 is SGHDN, CDR2 FVKESK. The CDR3 spans 10 residues. V lost 3 bases and J 13 bases, leaving 6 bases between the germline ends. The whole variable domain, remainder taken from reference TRBV14 and TRBJ1-4, is EAGVTQFPSHSVIEKGQTVTLRCDPISGHDNLYWYRRVMGKEIKFLLHFVKESKQDESGMPNNRFLAERTGGTYSTLKVQPAELEDSGVYFCASSHHGLFFGSGTQLSVL.

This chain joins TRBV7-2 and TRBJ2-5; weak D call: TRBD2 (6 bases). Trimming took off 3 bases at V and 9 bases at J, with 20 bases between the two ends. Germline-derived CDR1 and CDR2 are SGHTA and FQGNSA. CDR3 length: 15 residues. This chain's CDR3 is CASSLGGARFDPQYF. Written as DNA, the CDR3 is TGTGCCAGCAGCTTGGGCGGGGCCCGGTTCGACCCCCAGTACTTC.

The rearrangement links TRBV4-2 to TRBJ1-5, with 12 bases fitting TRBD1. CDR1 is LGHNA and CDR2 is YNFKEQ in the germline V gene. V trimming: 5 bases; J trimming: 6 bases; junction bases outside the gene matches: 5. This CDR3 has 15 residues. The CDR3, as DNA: TGTGCCAGCAGCTGGGGACAGGGGGCAGGTCAGCCCCAGCATTTT. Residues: CASSWGQGAGQPQHF.

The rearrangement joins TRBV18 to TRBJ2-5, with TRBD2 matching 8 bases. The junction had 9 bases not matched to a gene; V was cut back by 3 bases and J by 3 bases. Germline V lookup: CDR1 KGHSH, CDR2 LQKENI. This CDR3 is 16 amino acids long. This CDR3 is CASSPLQGLGKETQYF. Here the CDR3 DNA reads TGTGCCAGCTCACCTTTGCAGGGACTAGGAAAAGAGACCCAGTACTTC. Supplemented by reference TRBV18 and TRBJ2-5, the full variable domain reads NAGVMQNPRHLVRRRGQEARLRCSPMKGHSHVYWYRQLPEEGLKFMVYLQKENIIDESGMPKERFSAEFPKEGPSILRIQQVVRGDSAAYFCASSPLQGLGKETQYFGPGTRLLVL.

The CDR3 region has the DNA TGCGCCAGCAGCCCGGACATTGGGAATGGAGATACGCAGTATTTT. It is translated as CASSPDIGNGDTQYF. The chain uses TRBV5-1 and TRBJ2-3; possibly TRBD1 for D (5 bases). The V end was cut by 4 bases, the J end by 5 bases, with 17 bases between. The CDR3 covers 15 residues. CDR1 and CDR2 (germline): SGHRS, YFSETQ.

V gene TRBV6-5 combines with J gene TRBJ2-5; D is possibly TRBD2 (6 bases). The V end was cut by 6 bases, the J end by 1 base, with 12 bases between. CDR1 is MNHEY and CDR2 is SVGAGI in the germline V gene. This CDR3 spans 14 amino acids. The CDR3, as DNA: TGTGCCAGCAGCTTCACTAGCCCCCAAGAGACCCAGTACTTC. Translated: CASSFTSPQETQYF.

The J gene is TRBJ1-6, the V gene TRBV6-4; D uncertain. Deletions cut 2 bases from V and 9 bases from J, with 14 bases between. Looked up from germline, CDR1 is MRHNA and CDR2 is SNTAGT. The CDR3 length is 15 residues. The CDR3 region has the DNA TGTGCCAGCAGTGACGGTCGGGGTTCGGGTTCACCCCTCCACTTT. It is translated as CASSDGRGSGSPLHF.

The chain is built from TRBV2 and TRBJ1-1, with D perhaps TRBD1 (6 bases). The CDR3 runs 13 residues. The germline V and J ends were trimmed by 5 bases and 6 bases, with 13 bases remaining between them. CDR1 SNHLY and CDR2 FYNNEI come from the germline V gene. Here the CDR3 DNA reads TGTGCCAGCAGTCCGCAGGGGTGGGCTGAAGCTTTCTTT. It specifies CASSPQGWAEAFF.

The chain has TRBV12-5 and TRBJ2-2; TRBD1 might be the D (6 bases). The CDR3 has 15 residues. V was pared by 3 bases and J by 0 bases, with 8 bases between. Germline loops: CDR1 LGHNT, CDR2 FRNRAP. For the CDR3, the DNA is TGTGCTAGTGGTTTACAGGGATCGAACACCGGGGAGCTGTTTTTT. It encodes CASGLQGSNTGELFF.

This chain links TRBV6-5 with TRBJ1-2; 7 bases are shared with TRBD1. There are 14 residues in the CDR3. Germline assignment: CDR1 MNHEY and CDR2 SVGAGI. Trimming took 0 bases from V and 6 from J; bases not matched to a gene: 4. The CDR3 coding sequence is TGTGCCAGCAGTTACTCCGACAGGGCCGATGGCTACACCTTC. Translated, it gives CASSYSDRADGYTF.

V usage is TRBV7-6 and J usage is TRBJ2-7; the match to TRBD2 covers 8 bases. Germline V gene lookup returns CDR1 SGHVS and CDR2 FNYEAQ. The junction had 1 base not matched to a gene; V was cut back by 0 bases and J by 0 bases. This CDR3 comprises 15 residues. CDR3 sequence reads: CASSLASGVSYEQYF. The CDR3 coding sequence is TGTGCCAGCAGCTTAGCTAGCGGGGTCTCCTACGAGCAGTACTTC.

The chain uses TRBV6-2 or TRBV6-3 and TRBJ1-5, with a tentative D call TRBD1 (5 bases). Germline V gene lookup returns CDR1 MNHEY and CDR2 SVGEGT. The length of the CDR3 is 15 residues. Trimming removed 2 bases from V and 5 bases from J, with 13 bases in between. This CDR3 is CASSYQNGAHQPQHF. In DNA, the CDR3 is TGTGCCAGCAGTTACCAGAATGGGGCCCATCAGCCCCAGCATTTT.

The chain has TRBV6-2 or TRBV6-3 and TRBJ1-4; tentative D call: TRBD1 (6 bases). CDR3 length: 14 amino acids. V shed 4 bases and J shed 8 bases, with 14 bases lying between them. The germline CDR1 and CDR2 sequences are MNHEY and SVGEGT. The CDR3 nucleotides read TGTGCCAGCAGTTGGACAGATCGAGTGGAAAAACTGTTTTTT. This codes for CASSWTDRVEKLFF.